This T cell receptor beta chain was documented in a study of OX40 agonist ivuxolimab in advanced cancers. In the study overall: Every 2 weeks, ivuxolimab was infused into the patients intravenously at between 0.01 and 10 mg/kg. Notes on the study in general: CD4+ and CD8+ T cells in blood underwent clonal expansion by week 6 at 0.1 to 3.0 mg/kg.

The trim removed 1 base at V and 0 bases at J, leaving 1 base unmatched. Germline values: CDR1 SGHAT, CDR2 FQNNGV. The CDR3 runs 15 residues. Prior autoimmune disease or systemic immunosuppression barred patients. Blood was sampled at baseline, cycle 4 day 1, and cycle 7 day 1. This clone has more than one count but fewer than ten. Its target is unknown. Generated by immunoSEQ multiplex PCR, the TCRdb table keeps only in-frame clones and is missing some. The data contain about 23,000 clones, 84% of them singletons. This sequence was found in an adult with an advanced solid tumor such as melanoma, head and neck, liver or kidney cancer. This chain uses TRBV11-2 with TRBJ2-3, with 7 positions matching TRBD1. Sample: CD4+ or CD8+ T cells sorted from blood, taken in a trial of the OX40 agonist ivuxolimab. The CDR3: CASSLGRGSTDTQYF. CDR3 nucleotides: TGTGCCAGCAGCTTAGGCAGGGGGAGCACAGATACGCAGTATTTT.